One and the same sample provided the 30 T cell receptor beta chains below, sequenced in a study of cytomegalovirus exposure and HLA in healthy donors. PCR employed 60 Vbeta and 13 Jbeta primers. Repertoires were generated with immunoSEQ multiplex PCR, while TCRdb's copy carries only in-frame clones and drops some. The repertoire consists of roughly 84,000 clones, with 63% occurring once and the leading ten covering about 15%. The sequenced material came from PBMCs. The receptors were gathered from a woman aged 35 to 49 in good health and CMV-seropositive.

This clone was detected a few times. This chain uses TRBV9 with TRBJ2-7, with D possibly matching TRBD2 (6 bases). Germline assignment: CDR1 SGDLS and CDR2 YYNGEE. V gave up 0 bases and J gave up 3 bases, with 10 bases separating them. The CDR3 contains 14 residues. The CDR3 protein is CASSVGEVIYEQYF. In nucleotides, the CDR3 is TGTGCCAGCAGCGTAGGGGAGGTCATCTACGAGCAGTACTTC.

This clone was seen a handful of times. The chain has TRBV28 and TRBJ1-1; D unclear. The V end was cut by 7 bases, the J end by 6 bases, with 18 bases between. Germline CDR1 reads MDHEN; CDR2 reads SYDVKM. This CDR3 region has 14 residues. CDR3 region: CASIPGGPSSEAFF. The CDR3 nucleotides are TGTGCCAGCATCCCTGGAGGTCCGTCGTCTGAAGCTTTCTTT.

This clone has more than one count but fewer than ten. The V gene is TRBV11-1, the J gene TRBJ2-7; TRBD2 might be the D (7 bases). The CDR3 has 17 residues. Germline CDR1 SGHAT, CDR2 FQDESV (reference sequence). V shed 4 bases and J shed 5 bases, with 24 bases lying between them. This CDR3 is CASSSPPGRGAANEQYF. The CDR3 region has the DNA TGTGCCAGCAGCTCCCCCCCCGGACGGGGGGCCGCAAACGAGCAGTACTTC.

The rearrangement uses TRBV6-1 and TRBJ2-5; TRBD2 matches 9 bases. V dropped 6 bases and J dropped 2; count of bases not matched to a gene: 4. Germline V gives CDR1 MNHNS, CDR2 SASEGT. The length of the CDR3 is 14 residues. The CDR3 DNA follows: TGTGCCAGCAGCCTTAGCGGGAGACAAGAGACCCAGTACTTC. Protein sequence: CASSLSGRQETQYF.

The chain carries TRBV5-6 and TRBJ2-3; TRBD1 matches at 7 bases. This CDR3 has 15 amino acids. Germline loops: CDR1 SGHDT, CDR2 YYEEEE. The V and J ends lost 4 bases and 2 bases, in that order; junction bases with no gene match: 7. CDR3 amino acids: CASSPPGQITDTQYF. CDR3 DNA sequence: TGTGCCAGCAGCCCGCCGGGACAGATCACAGATACGCAGTATTTT. The entire variable domain, with the rest obtained from reference TRBV5-6 and TRBJ2-3, is as follows: DAGVTQSPTHLIKTRGQQVTLRCSPKSGHDTVSWYQQALGQGPQFIFQYYEEEERQRGNFPDRFSGHQFPNYSSELNVNALLLGDSALYLCASSPPGQITDTQYFGPGTRLTVL.

The chain has TRBV19 and TRBJ2-1; 7 bases agree with TRBD2. Per germline, CDR1 LNHDA and CDR2 SQIVND (reference sequence). V lost 1 base and J lost 8; bases outside the gene matches: 5. The CDR3 has 14 residues. The CDR3 DNA sequence: TGTGCCAGTAGTATAGTGGGAGGGCCGCATGAGCAGTTCTTC. Protein product: CASSIVGGPHEQFF.

This sequence joins TRBV30 and TRBJ2-3; 7 bases are a match to TRBD1. Germline V gene data show CDR1 as GTSNPN and CDR2 as SVGIG (reference sequence). V shed 2 bases and J 9 bases; nucleotides not matched to a gene: 17. This CDR3 has 16 amino acids. The CDR3: CAWSLVLLTTGPTQYF. CDR3 nucleotide sequence: TGTGCCTGGAGTCTCGTTCTCCTCACGACAGGGCCGACGCAGTATTTT.

This chain connects TRBV7-8 to TRBJ2-3; perhaps TRBD2 as D (6 bases). The CDR3 is 16 residues long. Germline V gene data show CDR1 as SGHVS and CDR2 as FQNEAQ. Trimming removed 5 bases from V and 2 bases from J, with 17 bases in between. CDR3 sequence: CASSGGRGKSTDTQYF. The CDR3 coding sequence is TGTGCCAGCAGCGGGGGTCGCGGGAAGTCCACAGATACGCAGTATTTT.

V usage is TRBV5-4 and J usage is TRBJ2-7; TRBD2 aligns across 8 bases. CDR1 is SGHNT, CDR2 YYREEE, per germline (reference sequence). Losses at the gene ends were 0 bases for V and 0 bases for J; bases not matched to a gene: 5. The length of the CDR3 is 16 residues. DNA of the CDR3: TGTGCCAGCAGCTTGGGAGCTAGCGGGTCCTCCTACGAGCAGTACTTC. Protein product: CASSLGASGSSYEQYF.

The chain employs TRBV28 and TRBJ2-1; TRBD2 agrees at 9 bases. The germline V gene encodes CDR1 MDHEN and CDR2 SYDVKM. This CDR3 is built from 14 residues. V was clipped by 5 bases and J by 10 bases; unmatched bases: 9. The chain's CDR3 is CASSLAGFSGEQFF. The CDR3 bases are TGTGCCAGCAGTCTAGCGGGATTCTCTGGAGAGCAGTTCTTC.

V usage is TRBV7-8 and J usage is TRBJ2-3, with D possibly matching TRBD2 (5 bases). The germline CDR1 and CDR2 sequences are SGHVS and FQNEAQ. V was pared by 1 base and J by 0 bases, with 8 bases between. The length of the CDR3 is 15 residues. In DNA, the CDR3 is TGTGCCAGCAGCTTAGGAGGGTATAGCACAGATACGCAGTATTTT. Its protein is CASSLGGYSTDTQYF.

The CDR3 nucleotides read TGTGCCAGCAACAAGGAGTCAACAGATACGCAGTATTTT. The encoded protein is CASNKESTDTQYF. The V call is TRBV28, the J call TRBJ2-3; D is undetermined. The CDR3 contains 13 residues. V dropped 7 bases and J dropped 3 bases, with 11 bases sitting between them. Germline-derived CDR1 and CDR2 are MDHEN and SYDVKM.

V usage is TRBV27 and J usage is TRBJ1-5, with 7 bases identical to TRBD1. V shed 4 bases, J shed 0 bases, and the junction held 12 bases outside the gene matches. The CDR3 extends over 18 amino acids. Germline V gene lookup returns CDR1 MNHEY and CDR2 SMNVEV (reference sequence). As DNA, the CDR3 is TGTGCCAGCAGTTCCCACCTGGGACAGAGCTATAGCAATCAGCCCCAGCATTTT. Translated, it gives CASSSHLGQSYSNQPQHF.

This clone was picked up a small number of times. The CDR3 region is CASSLLRTDTQYF. The CDR3 DNA reads TGTGCCAGCAGTTTACTCCGCACAGATACGCAGTATTTT. The chain joins TRBV28 to TRBJ2-3; D gene unclear. Germline CDR1 MDHEN, CDR2 SYDVKM. This CDR3 region has 13 residues. V lost 2 bases and J 1 base, leaving 4 bases between the germline ends.

This clone has only a few counts. This chain links TRBV9 with TRBJ1-1; D is ambiguous. The CDR3 totals 13 residues. Germline CDR1 and CDR2: SGDLS and YYNGEE. The germline V and J ends were trimmed by 3 bases and 0 bases, with 6 bases remaining between them. The chain's CDR3 is CASSDRLNTEAFF. CDR3 sequence (DNA): TGTGCCAGCAGCGACAGACTGAACACTGAAGCTTTCTTT.

This clone has just one count. The junction departs from germline at one end; a sequencing error may be responsible. J is TRBJ2-3 and V is TRBV5-1; 7 nucleotides line up with TRBD2. The CDR3 runs to 13 residues. From germline, CDR1 is SGHRS and CDR2 YFSETQ. In nucleotides, the CDR3 is TGCGCCAGCAGGGCTAGCGGCACATATACGCAGTATTTT. Translated: CASRASGTYTQYF. The whole variable domain, filled in from reference TRBV5-1 and TRBJ2-3, reads KAGVTQTPRYLIKTRGQQVTLSCSPISGHRSVSWYQQTPGQGLQFLFEYFSETQRNKGNFPGRFSGRQFSNSRSEMNVSTLELGDSALYLCASRASGTYTQYFGPGTRLTVL.

The rearrangement uses TRBV7-2 and TRBJ2-7, with D tentatively TRBD2 (6 bases). V shed 5 bases and J shed 2 bases, with 10 bases lying between them. Germline CDR1 reads SGHTA; CDR2 reads FQGNSA. CDR3 length: 13 residues. The CDR3 loop reads CASSRDFTYEQYF. The CDR3 DNA reads as TGTGCCAGCAGCCGGGACTTTACCTACGAGCAGTACTTC.

The chain is built from TRBV9 and TRBJ2-7, with D unresolved. CDR1 SGDLS and CDR2 YYNGEE come from the germline V gene. Trimming removed 0 bases from V and 2 bases from J, with 6 bases in between. This CDR3 has 13 residues. The CDR3 bases are TGTGCCAGCAGCGTAGGCCAGACCTACGAGCAGTACTTC. Its translation: CASSVGQTYEQYF.

The rearrangement uses TRBV7-7 and TRBJ2-1, with 8 bases identical to TRBD2. The CDR3 totals 15 residues. Looked up from germline, CDR1 is SSHAT and CDR2 is FNYEAQ (reference sequence). Unmatched junction bases numbered 6, after V lost 6 bases and J lost 2 bases. The CDR3 region is CASRAAGVPYNEQFF. DNA for the CDR3: TGTGCCAGCAGGGCAGCGGGAGTTCCCTACAATGAGCAGTTCTTC.

The chain uses TRBV19 and TRBJ2-7; 8 bases fit TRBD1. The length of the CDR3 is 15 residues. Germline trimming cut 8 bases from V and 0 bases from J; bases unmatched to any gene: 9. In germline, CDR1 is LNHDA, CDR2 SQIVND (reference sequence). The CDR3 loop reads CASGPGTGSSYEQYF. The DNA for the CDR3 is TGTGCCAGTGGGCCAGGGACAGGCAGCTCCTACGAGCAGTACTTC.

The rearrangement joins TRBV7-2 to TRBJ1-1, with D possibly matching TRBD1 (5 bases). Germline CDR1 reads SGHTA; CDR2 reads FQGNSA. The CDR3 runs 14 residues. V was trimmed by 1 base and J by 3 bases, leaving 9 bases between them. The CDR3 region has the DNA TGTGCCAGCAGCTTAGGGGGCAGATACACTGAAGCTTTCTTT. This gives the protein CASSLGGRYTEAFF.

The V gene is TRBV29-1, the J gene TRBJ2-5; 8 nucleotides match TRBD1. J gave up 2 bases and V 8 bases, and 13 bases lay outside the gene matches. The germline V gene encodes CDR1 SQVTM and CDR2 ANQGSEA. The CDR3 consists of 15 residues. CDR3 DNA: TGCAGCACCATCGACAGGGGATCGGGACAAGAGACCCAGTACTTC. Translated: CSTIDRGSGQETQYF.

V usage is TRBV7-8 and J usage is TRBJ1-1, with D possibly being TRBD1 (5 bases). Looked up from germline, CDR1 is SGHVS and CDR2 is FQNEAQ. This CDR3 has 15 residues. V shed 5 bases and J shed 3 bases, with 16 bases lying between them. Written as DNA, the CDR3 is TGTGCCAGCAGCGTTGCGACTGCGGGGGACACTGAAGCTTTCTTT. Residues: CASSVATAGDTEAFF.

This clone showed up just a few times. The CDR3 loop reads CASSSGGSFLETQYF. The DNA for the CDR3 is TGTGCCAGCAGCTCGGGCGGGAGCTTCCTGGAGACCCAGTACTTC. The chain links TRBV7-2 to TRBJ2-5, with TRBD2 matching over 7 bases. Germline loops: CDR1 SGHTA, CDR2 FQGNSA. Losses at the gene ends were 4 bases for V and 5 bases for J; bases not matched to a gene: 10. There are 15 residues in the CDR3.

V usage is TRBV27 and J usage is TRBJ1-1; D is undetermined. This CDR3 is built from 16 residues. CDR1 is MNHEY, CDR2 SMNVEV, per germline (reference sequence). V lost 2 bases to trimming and J lost 1 base, with 14 bases between them. The CDR3 DNA reads TGTGCCAGCAGTTTAAAGGCGGGTCAGAGGAACACTGAAGCTTTCTTT. Its protein product is CASSLKAGQRNTEAFF.

The V gene is TRBV10-3, the J gene TRBJ2-1; no reliable D call. Per germline, CDR1 ENHRY and CDR2 SYGVKD. This CDR3 is 16 amino acids long. Trimming removed 0 bases from V and 4 bases from J, with 13 bases in between. The CDR3 DNA follows: TGTGCCATCAGTGAGTCGAAAAGAACGGGTTACAATGAGCAGTTCTTC. This translates into CAISESKRTGYNEQFF.

The chain is built from TRBV4-3 and TRBJ2-3; possibly TRBD1 for D (6 bases). Germline V lookup: CDR1 LGHNA, CDR2 YSLEER. The CDR3 is 16 residues long. Trimming stripped 5 bases from V and 2 bases from J, with 17 bases between. CDR3 bases: TGCGCCAGCAGCTCCCAGGGGTCCTCGATCACAGATACGCAGTATTTT. It codes for CASSSQGSSITDTQYF.

To note about this clone: A clone one base away is much larger, so this may be a read error. DNA of the CDR3: TGTGCCAGCAGCTTAGCGGGAGGGAATGAGCAGTTCTTC. The encoded protein is CASSLAGGNEQFF. The chain joins TRBV11-2 to TRBJ2-1; TRBD2 aligns across 8 bases. CDR3 length: 13 residues. V lost 1 base and J lost 7; bases outside the gene matches: 0. Germline values: CDR1 SGHAT, CDR2 FQNNGV.

This sequence joins TRBV28 and TRBJ2-7; possible D gene TRBD2, 6 bases. The CDR3 extends over 16 amino acids. V dropped 1 base and J dropped 9 bases, with 22 bases sitting between them. The germline gives CDR1 MDHEN, CDR2 SYDVKM. The DNA for the CDR3 is TGTGCCAGCAGTTTATCGACCCCCACCGGGAGTAAAGTGCAGTACTTC. Translating gives CASSLSTPTGSKVQYF.

The chain couples TRBV5-1 to TRBJ2-5; 9 bases line up with TRBD1. This CDR3 region has 17 residues. CDR1 is SGHRS, CDR2 YFSETQ, per germline. V was pared by 2 bases and J by 1 base, with 9 bases of the junction left unmatched. The CDR3 loop reads CASSFDRGYLGQETQYF. CDR3 bases: TGCGCCAGCAGCTTCGACAGGGGGTATTTAGGCCAAGAGACCCAGTACTTC.